This TCR beta chain derives from a study of blood T cell repertoires in COVID-19. As for the study in general: Specimens from acute and convalescent COVID-19 originated in the United States, Italy and Spain. Sample material is recorded as cDNA or gDNA derived from T cells, B-cell-depleted T cells, or PBMCs.

Source study methods: Quantification of nucleated cells was approximated via reference gene primer amplification. Here immunoSEQ multiplex PCR was the method, and the copy in TCRdb shows in-frame clones only, minus some. The D gene and trimming were derived from the DNA, and the V and J assignments and clone size from that table. The sample holds 90,000 to 120,000 clones; around nine tenths are singletons and the top ten take 1% to 1.5%. Trimming removed 4 bases from V and 2 bases from J; junction bases left unmatched: 16. The CDR3 is 18 residues long. Germline CDR1 reads SGHTA; CDR2 reads FQGNSA. This sequence was found in a woman aged 30 to 39 with acute or convalescent COVID-19. The chain couples TRBV7-2 to TRBJ2-5; TRBD2 aligns across 7 bases. Sequencing was performed on peripheral blood. The CDR3 DNA reads as TGTGCCAGCAGCTCAAAAGGATGGGGACTAACCAAACAAGAGACCCAGTACTTC. Its translation is CASSSKGWGLTKQETQYF.